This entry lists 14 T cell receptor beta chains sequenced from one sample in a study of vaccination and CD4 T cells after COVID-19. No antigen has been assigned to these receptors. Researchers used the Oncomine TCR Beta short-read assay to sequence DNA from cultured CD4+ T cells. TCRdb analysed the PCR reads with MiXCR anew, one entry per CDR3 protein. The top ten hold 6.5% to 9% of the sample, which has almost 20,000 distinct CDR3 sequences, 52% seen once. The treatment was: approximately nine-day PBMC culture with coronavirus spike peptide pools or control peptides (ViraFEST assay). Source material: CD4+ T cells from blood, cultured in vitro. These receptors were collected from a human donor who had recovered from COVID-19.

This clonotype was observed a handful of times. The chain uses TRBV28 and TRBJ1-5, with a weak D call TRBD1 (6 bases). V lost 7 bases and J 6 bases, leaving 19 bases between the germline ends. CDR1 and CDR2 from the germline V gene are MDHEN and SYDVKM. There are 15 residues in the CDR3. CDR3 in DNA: TGTGCCAGCACCTCGGGGGGCGCGAAAATTCAGCCCCAGCATTTT. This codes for CASTSGGAKIQPQHF.

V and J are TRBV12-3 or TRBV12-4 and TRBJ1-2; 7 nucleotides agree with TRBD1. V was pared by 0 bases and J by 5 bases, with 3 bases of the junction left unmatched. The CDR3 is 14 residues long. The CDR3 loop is CASSLATGIYGYTF. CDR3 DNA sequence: TGTGCCAGCAGTTTAGCGACAGGGATATATGGCTACACCTTC.

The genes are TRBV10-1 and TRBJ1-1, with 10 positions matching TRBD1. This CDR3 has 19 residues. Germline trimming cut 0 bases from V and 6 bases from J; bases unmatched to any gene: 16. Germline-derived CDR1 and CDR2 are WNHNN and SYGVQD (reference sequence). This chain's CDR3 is CASSESRRPGTGEGAEAFF. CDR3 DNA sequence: TGCGCCAGCAGTGAGTCGAGGCGTCCCGGGACAGGGGAGGGGGCTGAAGCTTTCTTT.

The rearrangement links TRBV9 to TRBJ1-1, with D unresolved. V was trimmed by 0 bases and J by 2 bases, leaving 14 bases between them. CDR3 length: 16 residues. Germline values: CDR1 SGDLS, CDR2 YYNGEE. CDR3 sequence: CASSVESRSSNTEAFF. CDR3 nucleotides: TGTGCCAGCAGCGTAGAGAGTAGGTCGTCAAACACTGAAGCTTTCTTT. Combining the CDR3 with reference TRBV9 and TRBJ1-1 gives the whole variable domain DSGVTQTPKHLITATGQRVTLRCSPRSGDLSVYWYQQSLDQGLQFLIQYYNGEERAKGNILERFSAQQFPDLHSELNLSSLELGDSALYFCASSVESRSSNTEAFFGQGTRLTVV.

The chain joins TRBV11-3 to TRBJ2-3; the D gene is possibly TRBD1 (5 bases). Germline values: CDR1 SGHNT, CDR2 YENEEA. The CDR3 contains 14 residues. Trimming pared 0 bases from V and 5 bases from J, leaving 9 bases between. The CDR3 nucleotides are TGTGCCAGCAGCTTAGACCCGACAGTAGATACGCAGTATTTT. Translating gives CASSLDPTVDTQYF.

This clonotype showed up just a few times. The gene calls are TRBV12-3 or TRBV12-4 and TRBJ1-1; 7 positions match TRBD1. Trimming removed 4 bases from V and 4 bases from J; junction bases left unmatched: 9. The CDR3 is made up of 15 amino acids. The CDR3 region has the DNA TGTGCCAGCAGTTACAGGGGCTGGGGGGGCACTGAAGCTTTCTTT. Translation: CASSYRGWGGTEAFF.

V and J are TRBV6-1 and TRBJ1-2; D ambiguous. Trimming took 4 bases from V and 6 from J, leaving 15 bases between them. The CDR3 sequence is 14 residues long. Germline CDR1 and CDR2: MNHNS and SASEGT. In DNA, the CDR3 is TGTGCCAGCAGTGGGGGTGTCGGCCAGAATGGCTACACCTTC. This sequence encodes CASSGGVGQNGYTF.

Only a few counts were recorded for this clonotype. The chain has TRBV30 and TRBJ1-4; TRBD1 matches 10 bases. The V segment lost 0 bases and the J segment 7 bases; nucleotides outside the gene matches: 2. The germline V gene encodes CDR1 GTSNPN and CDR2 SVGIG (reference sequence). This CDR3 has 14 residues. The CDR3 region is CAWSVRDRGEKLFF. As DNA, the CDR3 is TGTGCCTGGAGTGTCCGGGACAGGGGTGAAAAACTGTTTTTT.

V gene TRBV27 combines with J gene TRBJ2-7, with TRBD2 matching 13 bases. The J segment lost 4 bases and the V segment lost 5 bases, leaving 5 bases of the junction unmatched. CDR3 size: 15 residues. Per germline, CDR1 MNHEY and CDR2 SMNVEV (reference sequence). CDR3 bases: TGTGCCAGCAGTCAGCCGGGACTAGCGGGATACGAGCAGTACTTC. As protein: CASSQPGLAGYEQYF.

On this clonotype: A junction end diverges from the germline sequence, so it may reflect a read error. The CDR3 spells CACSPLRTDTQYF. CDR3 bases: TGTGCCTGCAGCCCATTGCGCACAGATACGCAGTATTTT. The chain is built from TRBV5-8 and TRBJ2-3; the D is unclear. Germline V gives CDR1 SGHTS, CDR2 YDEGEE. This CDR3 contains 13 residues.

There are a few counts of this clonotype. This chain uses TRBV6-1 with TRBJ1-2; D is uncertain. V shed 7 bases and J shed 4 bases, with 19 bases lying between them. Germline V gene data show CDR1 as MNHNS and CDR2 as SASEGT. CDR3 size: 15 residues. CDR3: CASTRTADLSYGYTF. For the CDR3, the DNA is TGTGCCAGCACCCGAACGGCAGACCTGAGCTATGGCTACACCTTC.

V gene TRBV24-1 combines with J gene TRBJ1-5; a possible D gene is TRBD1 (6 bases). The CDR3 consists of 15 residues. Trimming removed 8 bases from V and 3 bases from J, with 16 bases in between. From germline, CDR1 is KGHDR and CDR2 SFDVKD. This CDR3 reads CATMARGGPNQPQHF. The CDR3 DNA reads TGTGCCACCATGGCACGGGGGGGCCCCAATCAGCCCCAGCATTTT.

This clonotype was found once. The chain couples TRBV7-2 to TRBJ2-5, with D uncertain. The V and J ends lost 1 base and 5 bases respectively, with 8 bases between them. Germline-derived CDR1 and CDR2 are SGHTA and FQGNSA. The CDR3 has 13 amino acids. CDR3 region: CASSLGARETQYF. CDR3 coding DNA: TGTGCCAGCAGCTTAGGGGCCAGGGAGACCCAGTACTTC.

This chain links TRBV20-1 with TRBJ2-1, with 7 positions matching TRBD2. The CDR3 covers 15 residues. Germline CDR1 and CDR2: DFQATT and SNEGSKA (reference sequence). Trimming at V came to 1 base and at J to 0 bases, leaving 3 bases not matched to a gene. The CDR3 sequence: CSARALASSYNEQFF. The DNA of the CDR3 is TGCAGTGCTAGAGCACTAGCGAGCTCCTACAATGAGCAGTTCTTC.